This TCR beta chain was observed in a study of type 1 and type 2 diabetes patients. Study summary: Donors were type 1 diabetes, type 2 diabetes, or nondiabetic controls. The study, taken as a whole, reports: Type 2 diabetes repertoires were more diverse than type 1 diabetes repertoires.

This clonotype came up once. The antigen remains undetermined. Genomic DNA was the PCR template. Amplification of the beta chain CDR3 used 30 forward and 13 reverse multiplex primers. MiXCR, applied by TCRdb to the multiplex PCR reads, yields one record per CDR3 protein. Here the sample spans about 290,000 distinct CDR3 sequences, approximately 50% being singletons. The CDR3 extends over 14 amino acids. Trimming pared 0 bases from V and 5 bases from J, leaving 11 bases between. CDR1 and CDR2 (germline): DFQATT, SNEGSKA (reference sequence). Anyone with other autoimmune disease or infection in the prior four weeks was excluded. About 10 milliliters of peripheral blood were drawn from each donor.

The sequence was obtained from a man between 18 and 35 years old with type 2 diabetes. This rearrangement joins TRBV20-1 to TRBJ2-1; D gene uncertain. Sequencing was performed on peripheral blood mononuclear cells (PBMCs). The CDR3 sequence: CSARENSKHNEQFF. For the CDR3, the DNA is TGCAGTGCTAGAGAGAACTCTAAGCACAATGAGCAGTTCTTC.